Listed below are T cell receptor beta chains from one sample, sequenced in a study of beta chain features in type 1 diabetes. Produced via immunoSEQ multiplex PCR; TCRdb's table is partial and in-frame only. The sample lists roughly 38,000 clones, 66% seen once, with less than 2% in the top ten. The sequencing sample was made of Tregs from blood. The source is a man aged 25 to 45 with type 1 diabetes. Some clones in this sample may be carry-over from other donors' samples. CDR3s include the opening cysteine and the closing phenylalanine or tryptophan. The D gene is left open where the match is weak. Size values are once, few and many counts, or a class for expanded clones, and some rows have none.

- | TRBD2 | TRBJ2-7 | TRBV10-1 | CASSGRGVFDEQYF | TGCGCCAGCAGTGGCCGGGGGGTGTTCGACGAGCAGTACTTC
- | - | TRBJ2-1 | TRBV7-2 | CASSWDSGGSYNEQFF | TGTGCCAGCAGCTGGGACTCTGGGGGCTCCTACAATGAGCAGTTCTTC
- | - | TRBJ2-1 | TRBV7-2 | CASRFTGENEQFF | TGTGCCAGCAGATTTACGGGGGAGAATGAGCAGTTCTTC
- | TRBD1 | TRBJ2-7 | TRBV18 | CASSVRQGYEQYF | TGTGCCAGCTCGGTGAGACAGGGCTACGAGCAGTACTTC
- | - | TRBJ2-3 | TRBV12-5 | CASQPAGDTQYF | TGTGCTAGCCAACCCGCGGGAGATACGCAGTATTTT
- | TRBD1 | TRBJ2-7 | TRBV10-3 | CAITRDSSYEQYF | TGTGCCATCACCCGGGACAGCTCCTACGAGCAGTACTTC
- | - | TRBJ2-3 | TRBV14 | CASSAPGTQYF | TGTGCCAGCAGTGCCCCGGGTACGCAGTATTTT
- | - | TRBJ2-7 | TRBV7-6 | CASSLEGGSSYEQYF | TGTGCCAGCAGCTTAGAGGGGGGGAGCTCCTACGAGCAGTACTTC
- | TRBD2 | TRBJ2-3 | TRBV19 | CASSGTSGGSTDTQYF | TGTGCCAGTAGTGGAACTAGCGGGGGGAGCACAGATACGCAGTATTTT
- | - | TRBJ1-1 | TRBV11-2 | CASSLVGATAFF | TGTGCCAGCAGCTTAGTAGGGGCGACAGCTTTCTTT
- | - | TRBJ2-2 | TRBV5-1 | CASSLAGAATGELFF | TGCGCCAGCAGCTTGGCAGGGGCGGCGACCGGGGAGCTGTTTTTT
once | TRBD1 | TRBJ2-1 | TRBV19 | CAFPGQDDNEQFF | TGTGCTTTCCCGGGACAGGACGACAATGAGCAGTTCTTC
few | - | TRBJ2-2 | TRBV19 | CASSISGGSNTGELFF | TGTGCCAGTAGTATTTCGGGGGGCTCGAACACCGGGGAGCTGTTTTTT
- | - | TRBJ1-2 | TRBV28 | CASSLGLQSYGYTF | TGTGCCAGCAGTTTAGGGCTACAGTCCTATGGCTACACCTTC
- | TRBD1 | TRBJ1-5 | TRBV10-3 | CAISDRTGQGSQPQHF | TGTGCCATCAGTGACCGGACAGGACAGGGGAGTCAGCCCCAGCATTTT
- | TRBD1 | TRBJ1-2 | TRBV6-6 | CASSPGTVGYTF | TGTGCCAGCAGTCCCGGGACAGTTGGCTACACCTTC
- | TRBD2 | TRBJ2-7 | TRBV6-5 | CASSRLAGYEQYF | TGTGCCAGCAGTCGACTAGCGGGATACGAGCAGTACTTC
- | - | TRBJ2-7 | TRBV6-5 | CASRDYPFSFEQYF | TGTGCCAGCAGGGACTACCCGTTCTCCTTCGAGCAGTACTTC
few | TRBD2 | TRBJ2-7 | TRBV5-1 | CASAAGLGRAGQYF | TGCGCCAGCGCCGCGGGACTAGGAAGAGCGGGGCAGTACTTC
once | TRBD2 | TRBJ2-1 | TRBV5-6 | CASSWTSGGPSSYNEQFF | TGTGCCAGCAGTTGGACTAGCGGGGGGCCCAGCTCCTACAATGAGCAGTTCTTC
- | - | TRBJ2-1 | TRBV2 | CASSEGLSPRGEQFF | TGTGCCAGCAGTGAAGGACTGTCCCCAAGGGGTGAGCAGTTCTTC
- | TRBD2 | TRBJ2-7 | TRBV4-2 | CASSQVVGSGDYEQYF | TGTGCCAGCAGCCAAGTAGTAGGTAGCGGGGACTACGAGCAGTACTTC
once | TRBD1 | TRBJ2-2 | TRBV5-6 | CASSLLGQGGGELFF | TGTGCCAGCAGCTTGCTCGGACAGGGGGGCGGGGAGCTGTTTTTT
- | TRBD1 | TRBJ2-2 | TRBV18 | CASSPGQGRTGELFF | TGTGCCAGCTCACCGGGACAGGGTCGCACCGGGGAGCTGTTTTTT
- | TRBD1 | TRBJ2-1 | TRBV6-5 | CASSYWGQGKNEQFF | TGTGCCAGCAGTTACTGGGGACAGGGTAAGAATGAGCAGTTCTTC
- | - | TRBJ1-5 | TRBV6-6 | CASSPPGGTSNQPQHF | TGTGCCAGCAGTCCCCCGGGAGGGACAAGCAATCAGCCCCAGCATTTT
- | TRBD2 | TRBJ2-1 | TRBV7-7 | CASSLGGGYSDEQFF | TGTGCTAGCAGCCTTGGCGGGGGGTATAGCGATGAGCAGTTCTTC
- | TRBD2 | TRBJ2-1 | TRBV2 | CASTPSGDKQFF | TGTGCCAGCACCCCTAGCGGGGACAAGCAGTTCTTC
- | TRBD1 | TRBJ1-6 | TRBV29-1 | CSHYLRTGTANDSPLHF | TGCAGCCACTATCTTCGCACCGGGACAGCCAATGATTCACCCCTCCACTTT
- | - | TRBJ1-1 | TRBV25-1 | CASSPLGRGTEAFF | TGTGCCAGCAGTCCCCTTGGCAGGGGCACTGAAGCTTTCTTT
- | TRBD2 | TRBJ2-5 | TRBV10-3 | CAISPVGAGGSETQYF | TGTGCCATCAGCCCCGTCGGGGCGGGGGGAAGTGAGACCCAGTACTTC
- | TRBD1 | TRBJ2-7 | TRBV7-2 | CASSLAGQGVYEQYF | TGTGCCAGCAGCTTAGCCGGACAGGGTGTGTACGAGCAGTACTTC
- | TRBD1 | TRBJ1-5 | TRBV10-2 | CASSDLQGVGNQPQHF | TGCGCCAGCAGTGACCTACAGGGGGTCGGCAATCAGCCCCAGCATTTT
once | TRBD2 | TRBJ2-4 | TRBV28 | CASLGRTRGRNIQYF | TGTGCCAGCCTCGGGAGGACCCGGGGTCGAAACATTCAGTACTTC
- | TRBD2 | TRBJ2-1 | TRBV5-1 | CASSFLIAGDGTEQFF | TGCGCCAGCAGCTTCCTAATAGCGGGCGACGGGACGGAGCAGTTCTTC
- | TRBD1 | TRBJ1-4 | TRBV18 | CASAWTGAEKLFF | TGTGCCAGCGCCTGGACAGGGGCTGAAAAACTGTTTTTT
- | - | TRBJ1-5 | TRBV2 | CASSRVFNQPQHF | TGTGCCAGCAGCAGGGTCTTCAATCAGCCCCAGCATTTT
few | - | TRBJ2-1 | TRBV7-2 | CASSPPYADEQFF | TGTGCCAGCAGCCCCCCCTACGCTGATGAGCAGTTCTTC
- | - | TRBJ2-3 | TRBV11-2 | CASSFSRQNTDTQYF | TGTGCCAGCAGCTTTTCGCGACAGAACACAGATACGCAGTATTTT